The 8 T cell receptor beta chains presented below share a single source sample, sequenced in a study of T cell repertoires in cytomegalovirus infection. From the reads, TCRdb called clonotypes with MiXCR, one entry per CDR3 protein. The sample includes about 480,000 distinct CDR3 sequences, around 30% of them seen just once. These receptors' antigens are unknown. Sample: cultured PBMCs, taken from culture after CMV antigen stimulation. Source of these receptors: a human donor in good health (CMV status not recorded). Some clones in this sample may be carry-over from other donors' samples.

The V call is TRBV15, the J call TRBJ1-5, with D possibly TRBD1 on 5 matching bases. CDR1 is LNHNV, CDR2 YYDKDF, per germline (reference sequence). With 2 bases removed from V and 0 bases from J, the gap between germline ends came to 14 bases. This CDR3 spans 17 amino acids. The CDR3 is CATSRLRDGHSNQPQHF. The CDR3 nucleotides are TGTGCCACCAGCAGACTTCGGGACGGCCATAGCAATCAGCCCCAGCATTTT.

The rearrangement joins TRBV12-3 or TRBV12-4 to TRBJ2-3; D unclear. The V end was cut by 6 bases, the J end by 0 bases, with 10 bases between. The CDR3 spans 14 residues. CDR3 sequence (DNA): TGTGCCAGCAGCTATACAAGAAGCACAGATACGCAGTATTTT. This gives the protein CASSYTRSTDTQYF.

This clonotype was seen at least ten times. The chain combines TRBV7-8 with TRBJ1-1, with 9 bases matching TRBD1. Germline CDR1 is SGHVS and CDR2 is FQNEAQ. The CDR3 extends over 15 amino acids. The ends lost 1 base at V and 5 bases at J; junction bases unmatched: 5. This chain's CDR3 is CASSLVDRGTTEAFF. The CDR3 coding sequence is TGTGCCAGCAGCTTAGTAGACAGGGGGACGACTGAAGCTTTCTTT.

This chain joins TRBV20-1 and TRBJ2-4; possibly TRBD1 for D (5 bases). This CDR3 comprises 14 residues. V was clipped by 0 bases and J by 6 bases, with 12 bases between them. The V gene's germline CDR1 is DFQATT and CDR2 SNEGSKA (reference sequence). As DNA, the CDR3 is TGCAGTGCTAGAGATCGGGCAGGGCCAAACATTCAGTACTTC. It codes for CSARDRAGPNIQYF.

This clonotype has just a few counts. The chain recombines TRBV7-2 with TRBJ2-2, with 7 bases matching TRBD2. This CDR3 is built from 15 residues. V shed 1 base, J shed 6 bases, and the junction held 5 bases outside the gene matches. Per germline, CDR1 SGHTA and CDR2 FQGNSA. The CDR3 sequence is CASSLGGSRAGELFF. The CDR3 DNA follows: TGTGCCAGCAGCTTAGGCGGGAGCCGGGCCGGGGAGCTGTTTTTT. Full variable domain (remainder filled in from reference TRBV7-2 and TRBJ2-2): GAGVSQSPSNKVTEKGKDVELRCDPISGHTALYWYRQSLGQGLEFLIYFQGNSAPDKSGLPSDRFSAERTGGSVSTLTIQRTQQEDSAVYLCASSLGGSRAGELFFGEGSRLTVL.

In this sample, this clonotype turned up many times. The DNA for the CDR3 is TGTGCCAGCAGCCCTTGGGGAGGGAGGGGGGATGGTGAGCAGTTCTTC. Amino acids: CASSPWGGRGDGEQFF. J is TRBJ2-1 and V is TRBV7-2; the D gene is possibly TRBD2 (7 bases). This CDR3 comprises 16 residues. Per the germline V gene, CDR1 is SGHTA and CDR2 is FQGNSA. Trimming stripped 5 bases from V and 9 bases from J, with 23 bases between.

Concerning this clonotype itself: At one end, the junction sequence differs from germline, possibly due to a read error. This rearrangement joins TRBV7-2 to TRBJ2-5; D might be TRBD2 (5 bases). In germline, CDR1 is SGHTA, CDR2 FQGNSA. The CDR3 covers 14 residues. The CDR3 spells CDSSPSGSQETQYF. For the CDR3, the DNA is TGTGACAGCAGCCCCAGCGGTTCACAAGAGACCCAGTACTTC.

There are a few counts of this clonotype. The V call is TRBV7-4, the J call TRBJ2-2; the match to TRBD2 covers 12 bases. CDR3 length: 19 amino acids. J was trimmed by 4 bases and V by 4 bases; bases with no gene match: 13. The germline V gene has CDR1 SGHVT and CDR2 SQSDAQ. CDR3 loop: CASSSFHGTSGPITGELFF. The CDR3 region has the DNA TGTGCCAGCAGCTCCTTCCATGGGACTAGCGGGCCCATCACCGGGGAGCTGTTTTTT.